This T cell receptor (beta chain) was profiled in a study of human CD8 memory T cell subsets (dated by TCRdb to 2020 to 2021). About the full investigation: TCRbeta repertoires of stem-like (TSTEM), progenitor exhausted-like (TPEX) and effector memory CD8+ T cell subsets were compared to assess their clonal relationships. TCRbeta repertoires were obtained from TSTEM, TPEX and effector memory subsets contributed by each of several donors. Broad study findings and their caveats: Based on Chao1 estimates, TSTEM subsets appeared to have greater repertoire diversity than TPEX subsets, which could potentially reflect a broader range of specificities. The stem-like TSTEM and TPEX subsets each shared clonotypes with effector memory cells, but the TSTEM and TPEX repertoires had minimal overlap with each other, suggesting distinct antigen spectra. Only TCRbeta chains were sequenced, and repertoire comparisons were based on 5 to 7 donors, with testing performed by paired t-tests and Bonferroni correction. Normalized Shannon-Wiener diversity was similarly high in TSTEM and TPEX subsets, while effector memory subsets were less diverse by comparison.

CCR7+ PD-1- TIGIT- cells were classified as stem-like memory CD8+ T cells (TSTEM). Peripheral blood mononuclear cells were isolated from healthy donor buffy coats by density gradient separation. In the study, total CD8+ T cells were enriched by negative magnetic separation with EasySep or MojoSort CD8+ T cell isolation kits. For each subset, total RNA was extracted using an RNeasy Mini Kit from duplicate vials of about 150,000 sorted CD8+ T cells. PBMCs were used either fresh or after cryopreservation in fetal bovine serum containing 10% DMSO. Fluorescence-activated cell sorting on a FACSAria III was used to sort CD8+ T cell subsets to purity. Spanning cysteine to phenylalanine, the CDR3 consists of 14 amino acids. DNA was not recorded. The germline V gene (reference sequence) sets CDR1 to SGHKS and CDR2 to YYEKEE. Sequencing took place on a NextSeq 550. A Human TCR Profiling Kit was used to prepare UMI-labeled 5' RACE TCRbeta libraries. Every TCRbeta library was prepared in parallel, with the same number of PCR cycles used for all of the libraries. Per the source publication's procedure: Each TCRbeta library contained between roughly 2,600 and 20,000 functional CDR3beta clonotypes. UMI extraction and consensus assembly used MIGEC 1.2.9, requiring at least three reads per UMI. MiXCR 3.0.3 was used to extract in-frame CDR3beta repertoires. Each sample was downsampled to 42,000 randomly selected UMIs before diversity metrics were calculated in VDJtools 1.2.1. Repertoire overlap metrics D, R and F2 were calculated in VDJtools for the top 3,000 clones of each sample pair. TCRdb reprocessed the reads, and each CDR3 protein sequence is entered once, without DNA. What appears here as the V and J calls and clone size reflects TCRdb's work, not the paper's. The sample table includes about 10,000 distinct CDR3 sequences. About 20% of the sample comes from the top ten.

As concerns this clonotype: Its target antigen remains unknown.

Sequenced material: CD8+ stem-like memory T cells (TSCM and TCM) sorted from PBMCs. Sample cell subset or site, as interpreted from the label and publication: stem-like memory CD8 T cells (TSTEM), CCR7+ PD-1- TIGIT-. The TCR sequence derives from a human donor in good health. Here the chain combines TRBV5-5 and TRBJ2-7; absent DNA, TCRdb's TRBD2 call cannot be checked. The CDR3 here reads CASSFISGSYEQYF.